Listed here are 24 T cell receptor beta chains from one sample, sequenced in a study of T cell repertoires in cytomegalovirus infection. One entry per CDR3 protein results from TCRdb running MiXCR on the reads. The data show 500,000 to 600,000 distinct CDR3 sequences, approximately 15% seen once. Sequenced: CD8+ T cells from PBMCs. These receptors were obtained from a human donor in good health (CMV status not recorded). Some clones in this sample may be carry-over from other donors' samples.

This clonotype was seen repeatedly, ten times or more. This sequence joins TRBV27 and TRBJ2-3; D uncertain. The V and J ends lost 10 bases and 6 bases respectively, with 14 bases between them. Germline CDR1 reads MNHEY; CDR2 reads SMNVEV (reference sequence). The CDR3 runs 12 residues. The CDR3 nucleotides are TGTGCCACCGAAGGAGAAGCGGATACGCAGTATTTT. Translated, it gives CATEGEADTQYF.

This clonotype was detected many times. The chain joins TRBV11-2 to TRBJ2-3; D is undetermined. With 4 bases removed from V and 2 bases from J, the gap between germline ends came to 4 bases. The CDR3 contains 12 residues. Germline V CDR1 and CDR2: SGHAT, FQNNGV. The CDR3 here is CASSSITDTQYF. The CDR3 DNA is TGTGCCAGCAGCTCCATCACAGATACGCAGTATTTT.

This clonotype was seen many times. The chain is built from TRBV6-6 and TRBJ2-3; 9 bases map to TRBD2. CDR1 MNHNY and CDR2 SVGAGI come from the germline V gene (reference sequence). This CDR3 is built from 13 residues. V was clipped by 6 bases and J by 3 bases; unmatched bases: 1. Here the CDR3 DNA reads TGTGCCAGCAGAGCGGGGGGAACAGATACGCAGTATTTT. This sequence encodes CASRAGGTDTQYF.

The chain employs TRBV29-1 and TRBJ2-2; TRBD2 agrees at 7 bases. CDR1 is SQVTM, CDR2 ANQGSEA, per germline. The CDR3 is 14 residues long. With 6 bases clipped from V and 7 bases from J, the junction kept 11 bases outside the gene matches. CDR3 nucleotide sequence: TGCAGCGTAGCCGAAGGCGGGGGTATCGGGGAGCTGTTTTTT. This gives the protein CSVAEGGGIGELFF.

V usage is TRBV6-5 and J usage is TRBJ2-1, with TRBD2 matching 9 bases. The germline V gene has CDR1 MNHEY and CDR2 SVGAGI. The J segment lost 6 bases and the V segment lost 2 bases, leaving 11 bases of the junction unmatched. The CDR3 runs 17 residues. The CDR3 sequence: CASSYHLVAGVGNEQFF. The CDR3 DNA is TGTGCCAGCAGTTACCACCTGGTAGCGGGAGTAGGCAATGAGCAGTTCTTC.

This clonotype was found a few times. The chain combines TRBV15 with TRBJ1-2, with D maybe TRBD1 (6 bases). With 0 bases removed from V and 8 bases from J, the gap between germline ends came to 19 bases. CDR1 and CDR2 (germline): LNHNV, YYDKDF (reference sequence). This CDR3 has 16 residues. The CDR3 DNA follows: TGTGCCACCAGCAGAGAAAAGGGCCGGGGGCGTTTCGGCTACACCTTC. It codes for CATSREKGRGRFGYTF. The full variable domain, its missing parts supplied by reference TRBV15 and TRBJ1-2, is DAMVIQNPRYQVTQFGKPVTLSCSQTLNHNVMYWYQQKSSQAPKLLFHYYDKDFNNEADTPDNFQSRRPNTSFCFLDIRSPGLGDTAMYLCATSREKGRGRFGYTFGSGTRLTVV.

This clonotype turned up a few times. The J gene is TRBJ2-5, the V gene TRBV19, with TRBD1 as a possible D gene (5 bases). The CDR3 length is 18 residues. Between the trimmed V and J ends, which lost 4 bases and 2 bases, there was a span of 23 bases. CDR1 and CDR2 (germline): LNHDA, SQIVND (reference sequence). CDR3 sequence: CASSTSFIEAGQQETQYF. The DNA for the CDR3 is TGTGCCAGTAGTACCTCCTTCATCGAGGCAGGACAACAAGAGACCCAGTACTTC.

Notes on this clonotype: At one end, the junction sequence differs from germline, possibly due to a read error. The CDR3 DNA sequence: TGTGCCAGAAGTTTATACAGGGGTCTGCAATCAAATTCACCCCTCCACTTT. It encodes CARSLYRGLQSNSPLHF. The chain carries TRBV6-5 and TRBJ1-6; TRBD1 aligns across 7 bases. In germline, CDR1 is MNHEY, CDR2 SVGAGI. The CDR3 runs 17 residues.

This chain connects TRBV7-9 to TRBJ1-3; maybe TRBD1 (5 bases). The germline gives CDR1 SEHNR, CDR2 FQNEAQ (reference sequence). This CDR3 comprises 17 residues. Between the trimmed V and J ends, which lost 5 bases and 2 bases, there was a span of 19 bases. The CDR3 region is CASSAPRVNGPGNTIYF. The CDR3 bases are TGTGCCAGCAGCGCCCCCAGGGTTAACGGGCCTGGAAACACCATATATTTT.

This clonotype was observed at least ten times. The chain uses TRBV6-1 and TRBJ2-1; 10 bases agree with TRBD2. The CDR3 contains 16 residues. V lost 5 bases to trimming and J lost 8 bases; unmatched junction nucleotides: 12. From germline, CDR1 is MNHNS and CDR2 SASEGT. The CDR3, as DNA: TGTGCCAGCAGTCCCCGGGTAGCGGGGGGCGACGATGAGCAGTTCTTC. It codes for CASSPRVAGGDDEQFF.

This clonotype was observed at least ten times. CDR3 protein: CASSLEDLAGVPGELFF. The CDR3 DNA follows: TGTGCCAGCAGCTTAGAGGATCTAGCGGGAGTCCCCGGGGAGCTGTTTTTT. The V and J genes are TRBV7-3 and TRBJ2-2; 10 bases match TRBD2. Germline loops: CDR1 SGHTA, CDR2 FQGTGA. J gave up 6 bases and V 2 bases, and 9 bases lay outside the gene matches. The CDR3 consists of 17 residues.

This clonotype was found a few times. This chain uses TRBV4-2 with TRBJ2-7, with a tentative D call TRBD2 (6 bases). Trimming left V 0 bases short and J 1 base short, with 13 bases between. Germline V gene data show CDR1 as LGHNA and CDR2 as YNFKEQ. The CDR3 totals 16 residues. The CDR3 nucleotides read TGTGCCAGCAGCCAAGATCCTGGAGGGGCTTCCTACGAGCAGTACTTC. Translating it yields CASSQDPGGASYEQYF.

This CDR3 reads CASIRGVSYEQYF. The CDR3 bases are TGTGCCAGTATCAGAGGGGTATCCTACGAGCAGTACTTC. The genes are TRBV19 and TRBJ2-7; either TRBD1 or TRBD2 may supply D (5 bases each). From germline, CDR1 is LNHDA and CDR2 SQIVND (reference sequence). V was cut by 7 bases and J by 1 base, with 11 bases left in between. The CDR3 length is 13 residues. The variable domain in full, completed from reference TRBV19 and TRBJ2-7, reads DGGITQSPKYLFRKEGQNVTLSCEQNLNHDAMYWYRQDPGQGLRLIYYSQIVNDFQKGDIAEGYSVSREKKESFPLTVTSAQKNPTAFYLCASIRGVSYEQYFGPGTRLTVT.

This clonotype was recorded many times. The chain is built from TRBV6-1 and TRBJ2-3; 15 bases match TRBD2. This CDR3 region has 20 residues. The V gene end was trimmed by 8 bases and the J gene end by 2 bases; junction bases not matched to a gene: 17. The germline gives CDR1 MNHNS, CDR2 SASEGT. CDR3 protein: CASGSTGTSGRTPHTDTQYF. CDR3 sequence (DNA): TGTGCCAGCGGATCCACCGGGACTAGCGGGAGGACTCCACACACAGATACGCAGTATTTT.

In this sample, this clonotype turned up many times. The CDR3: CASSPWTDTYNEQFF. DNA for the CDR3: TGTGCCAGCAGCCCGTGGACGGATACCTACAATGAGCAGTTCTTC. The rearrangement uses TRBV6-6 and TRBJ2-1; D call uncertain. The CDR3 has 15 residues. From germline, CDR1 is MNHNY and CDR2 SVGAGI (reference sequence). V lost 6 bases and J 2 bases, leaving 14 bases between the germline ends.

The CDR3 DNA sequence: TGCGCCAGCAGCCAAGAGCCGAGTGATGAGCAGTTCTTC. The encoded protein is CASSQEPSDEQFF. The J gene is TRBJ2-1, the V gene TRBV4-1; D uncertain. The V and J ends lost 0 bases and 8 bases respectively, with 8 bases between them. This CDR3 has 13 residues. Per the germline V gene, CDR1 is MGHRA and CDR2 is YSYEKL.

The V gene is TRBV29-1, the J gene TRBJ2-3; a weak D match, TRBD1 (6 bases). CDR1 SQVTM and CDR2 ANQGSEA come from the germline V gene. This CDR3 is 14 amino acids long. The V end lost 7 bases, the J end lost 2 bases, and 16 bases lay between the germline ends. In nucleotides, the CDR3 is TGCAGCGCCTCAATCCAGGGGCTCACAGATACGCAGTATTTT. This sequence encodes CSASIQGLTDTQYF.

The table lists this clonotype with a few counts. CDR3 loop: CATGAGEYYEQYF. Written as DNA, the CDR3 is TGTGCCACCGGAGCAGGGGAATACTACGAGCAGTACTTC. This sequence joins TRBV15 and TRBJ2-7; maybe TRBD1 (6 bases). The V gene's germline CDR1 is LNHNV and CDR2 YYDKDF (reference sequence). This CDR3 region has 13 residues. Trimming took off 8 bases at V and 3 bases at J, with 14 bases between the two ends.

This clonotype has just a few counts. The chain recombines TRBV5-1 with TRBJ2-3; 7 nucleotides align to TRBD1. CDR1 is SGHRS and CDR2 is YFSETQ in the germline V gene. The CDR3 consists of 15 residues. The J segment lost 0 bases and the V segment lost 4 bases, leaving 5 bases of the junction unmatched. In DNA form, the CDR3 reads TGCGCCAGCAGCCGACACAGGGGTAGCACAGATACGCAGTATTTT. Its translation is CASSRHRGSTDTQYF.

The chain employs TRBV7-9 and TRBJ2-1; 10 bases are a match to TRBD2. This CDR3 region has 16 residues. Losses at the gene ends were 2 bases for V and 7 bases for J; bases not matched to a gene: 8. In germline, CDR1 is SEHNR, CDR2 FQNEAQ (reference sequence). The CDR3 sequence: CASSLSGTSAENEQFF. The CDR3, as DNA: TGTGCCAGCAGCTTATCCGGGACTAGCGCTGAAAATGAGCAGTTCTTC. The variable domain in full, completed from reference TRBV7-9 and TRBJ2-1, reads DTGVSQNPRHKITKRGQNVTFRCDPISEHNRLYWYRQTLGQGPEFLTYFQNEAQLEKSRLLSDRFSAERPKGSFSTLEIQRTEQGDSAMYLCASSLSGTSAENEQFFGPGTRLTVL.

V is TRBV30 and J is TRBJ1-1; a weak D match, TRBD1 (6 bases). Between the trimmed V and J ends, which lost 1 base and 8 bases, there was a span of 11 bases. CDR1 and CDR2 (germline): GTSNPN, SVGIG (reference sequence). There are 12 residues in the CDR3. Here the CDR3 reads CAWSGPGTEAFF. CDR3 sequence (DNA): TGTGCCTGGAGTGGCCCAGGGACAGAAGCTTTCTTT.

This clonotype was seen repeatedly, ten times or more. This chain joins TRBV7-9 and TRBJ2-1; D is uncertain. Trimming cost V 2 bases and J 5 bases, with 16 bases left between them. The CDR3 is made up of 16 amino acids. Germline V CDR1 and CDR2: SEHNR, FQNEAQ (reference sequence). The CDR3: CASSLQTPQPDNEQFF. Written as DNA, the CDR3 is TGTGCCAGCAGCTTACAGACCCCCCAACCTGACAATGAGCAGTTCTTC.

This clonotype turned up a few times. The chain employs TRBV5-8 and TRBJ2-3; D may match TRBD1 or TRBD2 (5 bases each). V gave up 0 bases and J gave up 2 bases, with 10 bases separating them. This CDR3 spans 15 amino acids. Germline lookup yields CDR1 SGHTS and CDR2 YDEGEE. The CDR3 loop is CASSLGGRYTDTQYF. The CDR3 nucleotides are TGTGCCAGCAGCTTGGGGGGACGGTACACAGATACGCAGTATTTT.

This clonotype has a handful of counts. The chain carries TRBV7-9 and TRBJ1-1; D perhaps matches TRBD1 (6 bases). Per the germline V gene, CDR1 is SEHNR and CDR2 is FQNEAQ (reference sequence). The CDR3 loop spans 15 amino acids. Deletions cut 5 bases from V and 3 bases from J, with 16 bases between. CDR3 in DNA: TGTGCCAGCAGCCTAACCCGGGACATAGACACTGAAGCTTTCTTT. Its protein product is CASSLTRDIDTEAFF. Full variable domain (rest looked up from reference TRBV7-9 and TRBJ1-1): DTGVSQNPRHKITKRGQNVTFRCDPISEHNRLYWYRQTLGQGPEFLTYFQNEAQLEKSRLLSDRFSAERPKGSFSTLEIQRTEQGDSAMYLCASSLTRDIDTEAFFGQGTRLTVV.